What follows are 27 T cell receptor beta chains derived from one specimen sequenced in a study of T cell responses to AZD1222 COVID-19 vaccine. The data were produced by immunoSEQ multiplex PCR, yet TCRdb's version contains in-frame clones alone and is incomplete. Of 150,000 or so clones listed, roughly nine tenths were seen once; the top ten hold 1.5% to 2%. The source material was peripheral blood, sampled on day 0 of AZD1222 vaccination. Receptor source: an adult in good health.

The CDR3 sequence is CASSQFTGASGNTIYF. In DNA form, the CDR3 reads TGCGCCAGCAGCCAATTTACAGGGGCCTCTGGAAACACCATATATTTT. The chain has TRBV5-1 and TRBJ1-3, with 7 nucleotides matching TRBD1. Per germline, CDR1 SGHRS and CDR2 YFSETQ. Losses at the gene ends were 4 bases for V and 0 bases for J; bases not matched to a gene: 7. This CDR3 is 16 amino acids long.

V is TRBV18 and J is TRBJ2-3; no definite D call. CDR1 is KGHSH and CDR2 is LQKENI in the germline V gene. The V end was cut by 3 bases, the J end by 0 bases, with 4 bases between. The CDR3 is 13 amino acids. The CDR3 DNA reads as TGTGCCAGCTCACCGGCTAGCACAGATACGCAGTATTTT. Protein: CASSPASTDTQYF.

This chain uses TRBV19 with TRBJ1-1, with a tentative D call TRBD1 (5 bases). The V end was cut by 3 bases, the J end by 8 bases, with 25 bases between. The CDR3 totals 17 residues. CDR1 is LNHDA, CDR2 SQIVND, per germline (reference sequence). CDR3 in DNA: TGTGCCAGTAGTATCTCGGACACTCTGCTAAAACGTCCAGAAGCTTTCTTT. It codes for CASSISDTLLKRPEAFF.

The chain employs TRBV29-1 and TRBJ1-2; a possible D gene is TRBD1 (5 bases). Trimming left V 8 bases short and J 6 bases short, with 22 bases between. CDR3 length: 14 residues. Germline CDR1 SQVTM, CDR2 ANQGSEA. The CDR3: CSTSPRGIRDGYTF. CDR3 DNA: TGCAGCACATCACCCCGGGGCATTAGGGATGGCTACACCTTC.

This clone occurred once. The rearrangement links TRBV15 to TRBJ1-6; D might be TRBD1 (5 bases). CDR1 is LNHNV, CDR2 YYDKDF, per germline (reference sequence). V was clipped by 0 bases and J by 6 bases, with 15 bases between them. This CDR3 is built from 17 residues. CDR3 in DNA: TGTGCCACCAGCAGAGAAGGGCGGGGCGCCGTTAATTCACCCCTCCACTTT. As protein: CATSREGRGAVNSPLHF.

The rearrangement uses TRBV29-1 and TRBJ1-4, with a weak D call TRBD1 (5 bases). Trimming cost V 1 base and J 8 bases, with 8 bases left between them. Germline CDR1 is SQVTM and CDR2 is ANQGSEA. CDR3 length equals 12 residues. CDR3 in amino acids: CSVEGGGEKLFF. CDR3 coding DNA: TGCAGCGTTGAAGGGGGGGGAGAAAAACTGTTTTTT.

The rearrangement links TRBV12-3 or TRBV12-4 to TRBJ2-7, with D hard to call. This CDR3 spans 12 amino acids. V gave up 4 bases and J gave up 3 bases, with 7 bases separating them. The CDR3 reads CASSSQLYEQYF. DNA of the CDR3: TGTGCCAGCAGTTCCCAACTCTACGAGCAGTACTTC.

CDR3 sequence: CASRRDGTSYEQYF. CDR3 nucleotide sequence: TGTGCCAGCAGAAGGGACGGGACCTCCTACGAGCAGTACTTC. The chain combines TRBV6-5 with TRBJ2-7; D is perhaps TRBD1 or TRBD2 (5 bases each). The CDR3 runs 14 residues. CDR1 MNHEY and CDR2 SVGAGI come from the germline V gene. V gave up 6 bases and J gave up 0 bases, with 12 bases separating them.

The CDR3 nucleotides are TGTGCCAGTAAATCGGGACAGGGAGGTTCCGAGCAGTACTTC. Encoded protein: CASKSGQGGSEQYF. The V call is TRBV19, the J call TRBJ2-7; TRBD1 matches 9 bases. V lost 7 bases to trimming and J lost 6 bases; unmatched junction nucleotides: 10. Germline V gene data show CDR1 as LNHDA and CDR2 as SQIVND (reference sequence). The CDR3 runs to 14 residues.

The chain links TRBV6-1 to TRBJ1-2, with 7 bases aligning to TRBD1. V lost 1 base to trimming and J lost 8 bases; unmatched junction nucleotides: 7. Germline V CDR1 and CDR2: MNHNS, SASEGT. This CDR3 is built from 14 residues. The CDR3 spells CASSEVRQGSGYTF. CDR3 in DNA: TGTGCCAGCAGTGAAGTGAGACAGGGATCGGGCTACACCTTC.

This chain links TRBV18 with TRBJ1-1; tentatively, D is TRBD1 (5 bases). CDR1 is KGHSH, CDR2 LQKENI, per germline. Trimming cost V 3 bases and J 5 bases, with 19 bases left between them. CDR3 size: 16 residues. The DNA of the CDR3 is TGTGCCAGCTCACCCCGGGGCATAACTGGGGGGACTGAAGCTTTCTTT. Its protein is CASSPRGITGGTEAFF.

The chain combines TRBV6-4 with TRBJ1-5; D uncertain. Germline V gene data show CDR1 as MRHNA and CDR2 as SNTAGT. The CDR3 is 16 residues long. V lost 8 bases and J lost 0, with 17 bases in between. CDR3 loop: CASLKLRGYSNQPQHF. Written as DNA, the CDR3 is TGTGCCAGCCTAAAACTAAGAGGATATAGCAATCAGCCCCAGCATTTT.

The V call is TRBV24-1, the J call TRBJ1-5; D gene ambiguous. Trimming removed 4 bases from V and 3 bases from J, with 6 bases in between. CDR1 is KGHDR and CDR2 is SFDVKD in the germline V gene. The CDR3 extends over 13 amino acids. The CDR3 is CATSEEINQPQHF. As DNA, the CDR3 is TGTGCCACCAGTGAGGAGATCAATCAGCCCCAGCATTTT.

Concerning this clone: Different DNA sequences within this sample yield the same CDR3. The rearrangement links TRBV9 to TRBJ1-5; D not certain. With 0 bases removed from V and 7 bases from J, the gap between germline ends came to 11 bases. The length of the CDR3 is 14 residues. Germline CDR1 SGDLS, CDR2 YYNGEE. The CDR3 sequence is CASSVGGGNQPQHF. The CDR3 region has the DNA TGTGCCAGCAGCGTAGGTGGCGGGAACCAGCCCCAGCATTTT.

This clone was counted once. The chain has TRBV4-1 and TRBJ2-3; 11 bases match TRBD2. The germline CDR1 and CDR2 sequences are MGHRA and YSYEKL. The CDR3 consists of 14 residues. With V trimmed by 4 bases and J by 4 bases, 1 base remained unmatched. CDR3 sequence: CASSLAGGSDTQYF. CDR3 coding DNA: TGCGCCAGCAGCCTAGCGGGAGGGTCAGATACGCAGTATTTT.

The chain links TRBV6-5 to TRBJ2-7, with D possibly being TRBD2 (6 bases). CDR1 MNHEY and CDR2 SVGAGI come from the germline V gene. There are 16 residues in the CDR3. Between the trimmed V and J ends, which lost 0 bases and 6 bases, there was a span of 18 bases. CDR3 coding DNA: TGTGCCAGCAGTTACTCTATATCCACCCTGGGGGGCGAGCAGTACTTC. This encodes CASSYSISTLGGEQYF.

The chain carries TRBV24-1 and TRBJ1-2, with a possible D match to TRBD1 (5 bases). Germline CDR1 reads KGHDR; CDR2 reads SFDVKD. The CDR3 has 14 amino acids. The V gene lost 5 bases and the J gene lost 6 bases, with 15 bases spanning the gap. The CDR3 loop reads CATSGRQMSHGYTF. The CDR3 nucleotides read TGTGCCACCAGTGGCAGACAGATGTCCCATGGCTACACCTTC.

The chain recombines TRBV6-5 with TRBJ2-1; either TRBD1 or TRBD2 may supply D (5 bases each). Germline V CDR1 and CDR2: MNHEY, SVGAGI. Trimming removed 5 bases at V and 4 bases at J, with 12 bases between. This CDR3 is built from 14 residues. The DNA for the CDR3 is TGTGCCAGCAGTCACGGGACGGAATACAATGAGCAGTTCTTC. Its translation: CASSHGTEYNEQFF.

This sequence joins TRBV6-4 and TRBJ1-6, with 7 bases matching TRBD1. The V gene's germline CDR1 is MRHNA and CDR2 SNTAGT. The CDR3 has 14 residues. J lost 7 bases, V lost 4 bases, and 4 bases had no gene match. This chain's CDR3 is CASSAGTDNSPLHF. CDR3 nucleotide sequence: TGTGCCAGCAGTGCGGGGACAGACAATTCACCCCTCCACTTT.

V usage is TRBV6-5 and J usage is TRBJ2-5, with a weak D call TRBD2 (7 bases). CDR1 is MNHEY, CDR2 SVGAGI, per germline. The CDR3 runs 14 residues. Trimming took off 7 bases at V and 4 bases at J, with 16 bases between the two ends. The CDR3 DNA reads TGTGCCAGCACCCAAGGGGGGGTCCGAGAGACCCAGTACTTC. As protein: CASTQGGVRETQYF.

This chain links TRBV10-3 with TRBJ1-2; perhaps TRBD1 as D (5 bases). This CDR3 has 14 amino acids. V was clipped by 2 bases and J by 8 bases, with 15 bases between them. CDR1 is ENHRY and CDR2 is SYGVKD in the germline V gene. Here the CDR3 DNA reads TGTGCCATCAGTGAGAGTCTCGCGGGGGAGGGCTACACCTTC. Protein product: CAISESLAGEGYTF.

The chain is built from TRBV6-2 or TRBV6-3 and TRBJ2-1; a possible D gene is TRBD2 (5 bases). CDR3 length: 11 amino acids. Germline V lookup: CDR1 MNHEY, CDR2 SVGEGT. V was trimmed by 4 bases and J by 9 bases, leaving 7 bases between them. The CDR3 nucleotides are TGTGCCAGCAGTTCACGGGGTGAGCAGTTCTTC. Its translation is CASSSRGEQFF.

The chain is built from TRBV19 and TRBJ1-5, with D possibly matching TRBD1 (5 bases). V shed 4 bases and J shed 5 bases, with 18 bases lying between them. The CDR3 length is 16 residues. Germline-derived CDR1 and CDR2 are LNHDA and SQIVND (reference sequence). CDR3 in amino acids: CASSRWTGPRDQPQHF. The CDR3 DNA reads as TGTGCCAGTAGTAGATGGACGGGACCTAGGGATCAGCCCCAGCATTTT.

This clone was detected once. The chain joins TRBV19 to TRBJ1-1, with 9 bases fitting TRBD1. The J segment lost 0 bases and the V segment lost 7 bases, leaving 9 bases of the junction unmatched. The germline V gene encodes CDR1 LNHDA and CDR2 SQIVND (reference sequence). There are 16 residues in the CDR3. The CDR3 coding sequence is TGTGCCAGTAACTACCACAGGGGGCGGGTGAACACTGAAGCTTTCTTT. Its protein product is CASNYHRGRVNTEAFF.

This clone appeared a few times. This chain joins TRBV5-1 and TRBJ1-2, with TRBD1 matching over 8 bases. Losses at the gene ends were 4 bases for V and 6 bases for J; bases not matched to a gene: 5. CDR1 is SGHRS, CDR2 YFSETQ, per germline. The CDR3 consists of 13 residues. The CDR3: CASSAGQGNGYTF. In DNA, the CDR3 is TGCGCCAGCAGCGCCGGACAGGGCAATGGCTACACCTTC.

The CDR3 reads CSVLTGEVTQYF. The CDR3 nucleotides read TGCAGCGTTTTGACAGGGGAGGTTACGCAGTATTTT. The chain joins TRBV29-1 to TRBJ2-3, with TRBD1 matching over 8 bases. V shed 5 bases and J 8 bases; nucleotides not matched to a gene: 6. Germline CDR1 and CDR2: SQVTM and ANQGSEA. CDR3 size: 12 residues.

This clone has only one observation. This chain joins TRBV3-1 (or the pseudogene TRBV3-2) and TRBJ1-1; TRBD1 matches at 8 bases. CDR1 and CDR2 (germline): LGHDT, YNNKEL (reference sequence). CDR3 size: 18 residues. Trimming took 4 bases from V and 0 from J; bases not matched to a gene: 13. This CDR3 is CASSPTTGQGGVNTEAFF. The CDR3 coding sequence is TGTGCCAGCAGCCCAACGACTGGACAGGGAGGAGTGAACACTGAAGCTTTCTTT.